The 20 T cell receptor beta chains given below trace back to one sample, sequenced in a study of cytotoxic CD8 clonotypes in ibrutinib-treated CLL. Assay: immunoSEQ multiplex PCR; the TCRdb copy retains only in-frame clones and omits some. The sample records roughly 180,000 clones, roughly four fifths being singletons. The material sequenced was PBMCs, taken after 24 months of ibrutinib treatment. Every receptor here comes from a human donor with chronic lymphocytic leukemia.

V is TRBV6-5 and J is TRBJ2-2; D not certain. The CDR3 loop spans 15 amino acids. Germline V CDR1 and CDR2: MNHEY, SVGAGI. Trimming stripped 1 base from V and 2 bases from J, with 8 bases between. CDR3 bases: TGTGCCAGCAGTTACTGGGGTTTCAACACCGGGGAGCTGTTTTTT. It yields the protein CASSYWGFNTGELFF.

This sequence joins TRBV5-1 and TRBJ2-1; TRBD2 agrees at 11 bases. The CDR3 covers 16 residues. The V and J ends lost 0 bases and 4 bases, in that order; junction bases with no gene match: 3. Germline values: CDR1 SGHRS, CDR2 YFSETQ. This chain's CDR3 is CASSLGLAGPYNEQFF. CDR3 coding DNA: TGCGCCAGCAGCTTGGGACTAGCGGGACCTTACAATGAGCAGTTCTTC. Complete variable domain (other parts from reference TRBV5-1 and TRBJ2-1): KAGVTQTPRYLIKTRGQQVTLSCSPISGHRSVSWYQQTPGQGLQFLFEYFSETQRNKGNFPGRFSGRQFSNSRSEMNVSTLELGDSALYLCASSLGLAGPYNEQFFGPGTRLTVL.

This clone appeared a single time. V is TRBV4-3 and J is TRBJ2-7; 7 nucleotides match TRBD1. Germline CDR1 LGHNA, CDR2 YSLEER. This CDR3 comprises 16 residues. V trimming: 2 bases; J trimming: 3 bases; junction bases outside the gene matches: 10. As DNA, the CDR3 is TGCGCCAGCAGCCAATCCCGGGACAGACTTTTCTACGAGCAGTACTTC. This gives the protein CASSQSRDRLFYEQYF.

This chain links TRBV6-1 with TRBJ2-1, with D perhaps matching TRBD1 (6 bases). The CDR3 totals 18 residues. The V gene's germline CDR1 is MNHNS and CDR2 SASEGT. The ends were cut back, 4 bases at V and 1 base at J, with 20 bases in the middle. The CDR3 region is CASSAIQGMVGSYNEQFF. CDR3 bases: TGTGCCAGCAGTGCCATACAGGGAATGGTCGGGTCCTACAATGAGCAGTTCTTC.

V usage is TRBV5-4 and J usage is TRBJ1-1; TRBD1 might be the D (6 bases). This CDR3 contains 14 residues. Per the germline V gene, CDR1 is SGHNT and CDR2 is YYREEE (reference sequence). Trimming took 0 bases from V and 3 from J, leaving 9 bases between them. The DNA of the CDR3 is TGTGCCAGCAGCTTGGACTCAGGGGACACTGAAGCTTTCTTT. The encoded protein is CASSLDSGDTEAFF.

The chain employs TRBV30 and TRBJ2-1; D gene ambiguous. Trimming left V 0 bases short and J 9 bases short, with 9 bases between. Per the germline V gene, CDR1 is GTSNPN and CDR2 is SVGIG (reference sequence). The CDR3 length is 12 residues. In DNA, the CDR3 is TGTGCCTGGAGTGTGTCAGGTGGTGAGCAGTTCTTC. Encoded protein: CAWSVSGGEQFF.

The chain joins TRBV5-1 to TRBJ1-6, with 8 bases lining up with TRBD1. From germline, CDR1 is SGHRS and CDR2 YFSETQ. Trimming at V came to 5 bases and at J to 10 bases, leaving 5 bases not matched to a gene. This CDR3 is built from 13 residues. The CDR3 here is CASRDRESSPLHF. The CDR3 bases are TGCGCCAGCAGGGACAGGGAGAGCTCACCCCTCCACTTT.

This clone was counted a few times. The chain employs TRBV7-2 and TRBJ2-3; a weak D match, TRBD2 (5 bases). Germline loops: CDR1 SGHTA, CDR2 FQGNSA. This CDR3 region has 17 residues. Trimming stripped 3 bases from V and 2 bases from J, with 18 bases between. CDR3 sequence (DNA): TGTGCCAGCAGCTTCTTCGTGGTGAGCGGCGACACAGATACGCAGTATTTT. Its protein product is CASSFFVVSGDTDTQYF.

J is TRBJ1-5 and V is TRBV6-4, with 10 bases that match TRBD1. Per germline, CDR1 MRHNA and CDR2 SNTAGT. This CDR3 has 18 residues. The junction had 12 bases not matched to a gene; V was cut back by 2 bases and J by 5 bases. CDR3: CASSDNIGQGEKDQPQHF. The DNA of the CDR3 is TGTGCCAGCAGTGACAATATAGGACAGGGGGAGAAGGATCAGCCCCAGCATTTT.

The rearrangement joins TRBV7-6 to TRBJ2-1, with D tentatively TRBD1 (6 bases). The CDR3 has 15 residues. Germline V CDR1 and CDR2: SGHVS, FNYEAQ. With 2 bases removed from V and 4 bases from J, the gap between germline ends came to 12 bases. The CDR3 here is CASSLTLDRYNEQFF. In DNA form, the CDR3 reads TGTGCCAGCAGCTTAACTTTGGACAGATACAATGAGCAGTTCTTC.

This clone was observed a single time. The V gene is TRBV7-8, the J gene TRBJ2-1; TRBD2 matches 7 bases. Germline CDR1 and CDR2: SGHVS and FQNEAQ. V lost 1 base and J lost 4; bases outside the gene matches: 7. This CDR3 has 16 residues. In nucleotides, the CDR3 is TGTGCCAGCAGCTTAGTCGGGGAGGGCCCTTACAATGAGCAGTTCTTC. It yields the protein CASSLVGEGPYNEQFF.

This clone was recorded a few times. V gene TRBV19 combines with J gene TRBJ1-5; TRBD1 matches at 7 bases. This CDR3 contains 15 residues. Germline loops: CDR1 LNHDA, CDR2 SQIVND (reference sequence). With 3 bases clipped from V and 7 bases from J, the junction kept 9 bases outside the gene matches. CDR3 loop: CASSIQGGGRQPQHF. CDR3 in DNA: TGTGCCAGTAGTATTCAGGGGGGGGGCCGACAGCCCCAGCATTTT.

This chain joins TRBV27 and TRBJ1-2; D may be TRBD1 (5 bases). The V gene's germline CDR1 is MNHEY and CDR2 SMNVEV (reference sequence). The CDR3 has 16 residues. V lost 2 bases to trimming and J lost 2 bases, with 15 bases between them. The CDR3 sequence: CASSLRGGLNNYGYTF. The CDR3 DNA is TGTGCCAGCAGTTTACGGGGGGGTTTAAACAACTATGGCTACACCTTC.

J is TRBJ2-6 and V is TRBV19; the D is unclear. Trimming removed 8 bases at V and 0 bases at J, with 5 bases between. The CDR3 consists of 13 residues. Germline values: CDR1 LNHDA, CDR2 SQIVND (reference sequence). CDR3 sequence: CASRNSGANVLTF. DNA for the CDR3: TGTGCCAGTCGGAACTCTGGGGCCAACGTCCTGACTTTC.

The rearrangement uses TRBV5-4 and TRBJ2-1; D is possibly TRBD2 (6 bases). The CDR3 extends over 16 amino acids. Trimming cost V 0 bases and J 7 bases, with 17 bases left between them. Germline V CDR1 and CDR2: SGHNT, YYREEE (reference sequence). Here the CDR3 DNA reads TGTGCCAGCAGCTTGGGTCCTAGCGAAGTTAAAAATGAGCAGTTCTTC. Translated, it gives CASSLGPSEVKNEQFF.

V gene TRBV6-5 combines with J gene TRBJ2-2; 8 nucleotides align to TRBD1. The length of the CDR3 is 15 residues. CDR1 is MNHEY and CDR2 is SVGAGI in the germline V gene. Losses at the gene ends were 6 bases for V and 2 bases for J; bases not matched to a gene: 5. CDR3 nucleotides: TGTGCCAGCAGATCGGGACAGGAAAACACCGGGGAGCTGTTTTTT. It specifies CASRSGQENTGELFF.

The chain is built from TRBV5-5 and TRBJ2-3, with D perhaps given as TRBD1 or TRBD2 (5 bases each). V lost 4 bases and J lost 7, with 13 bases in between. There are 13 residues in the CDR3. CDR1 is SGHKS and CDR2 is YYEKEE in the germline V gene (reference sequence). The CDR3 region has the DNA TGTGCCAGCAGCCAATCCCCGGGGCATACGCAGTATTTT. It yields the protein CASSQSPGHTQYF.

J is TRBJ2-1 and V is TRBV9; no definite D call. This CDR3 is built from 13 residues. V dropped 6 bases and J dropped 8 bases, with 15 bases sitting between them. Germline V gene data show CDR1 as SGDLS and CDR2 as YYNGEE. CDR3 sequence: CASTSPYSYEQFF. For the CDR3, the DNA is TGTGCCAGCACTTCCCCCTATTCTTATGAGCAGTTCTTC.

The chain links TRBV19 to TRBJ2-3, with TRBD2 matching over 8 bases. The CDR3 has 13 amino acids. Germline trimming cut 11 bases from V and 6 bases from J; bases unmatched to any gene: 10. Germline CDR1 and CDR2: LNHDA and SQIVND (reference sequence). The CDR3 nucleotides read TGTGCCGGCCAGCGGGAGCGGTGGGATACGCAGTATTTT. Translating it yields CAGQRERWDTQYF.

In DNA, the CDR3 is TGCGCCAGCAGCCAAGCGGGAACAGGGGGCACAGATACGCAGTATTTT. Amino acid sequence: CASSQAGTGGTDTQYF. The chain carries TRBV4-3 and TRBJ2-3; 7 bases agree with TRBD1. The trim removed 1 base at V and 1 base at J, leaving 5 bases unmatched. The germline gives CDR1 LGHNA, CDR2 YSLEER. This CDR3 has 16 residues.